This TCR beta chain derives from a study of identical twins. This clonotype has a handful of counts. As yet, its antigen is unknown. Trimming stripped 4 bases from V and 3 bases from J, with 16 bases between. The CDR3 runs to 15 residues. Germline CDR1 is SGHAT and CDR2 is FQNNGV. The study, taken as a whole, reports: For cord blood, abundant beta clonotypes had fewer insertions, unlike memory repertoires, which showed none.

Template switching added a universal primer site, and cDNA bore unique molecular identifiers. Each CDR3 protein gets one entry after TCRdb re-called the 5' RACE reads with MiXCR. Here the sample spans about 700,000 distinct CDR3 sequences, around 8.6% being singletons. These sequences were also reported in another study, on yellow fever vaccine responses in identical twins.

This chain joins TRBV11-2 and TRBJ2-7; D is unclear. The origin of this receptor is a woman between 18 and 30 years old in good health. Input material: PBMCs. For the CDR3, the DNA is TGTGCCAGCAGCTACGCCTGGAGATCCCACTACGAGCAGTACTTC. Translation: CASSYAWRSHYEQYF.